These T cell receptor beta chains were read from a single sample in a study of control samples from healthy donors and cancer patients. Assay: immunoSEQ multiplex PCR; the TCRdb copy retains only in-frame clones and omits some. This table has roughly 120,000 clones, over 75% appearing once. The sample consisted of PBMCs. The receptors come from a woman between 45 and 65 years old with colorectal cancer. Both conserved end residues are part of each CDR3. A D gene is named only where the DNA matches it firmly. The size of a clone is reported for some rows only, either as once, few or many, or as a class for expanded clones.

clone size: -; D gene: -; J gene: TRBJ1-5; V gene: TRBV9; CDR3 DNA: TGTGCCAGCAGCGTAGGCCCGACAGAGAATCAGCCCCAGCATTTT; CDR3 protein: CASSVGPTENQPQHF
clone size: -; D gene: TRBD1; J gene: TRBJ1-1; V gene: TRBV19; CDR3 DNA: TGTGCCAGTAGTACCCCCAGGGGGGGGAACACTGAAGCTTTCTTT; CDR3 protein: CASSTPRGGNTEAFF
clone size: -; D gene: -; J gene: TRBJ2-3; V gene: TRBV14; CDR3 DNA: TGTGCCAGCAGCCAAGCTAGACGGCTCTCGGATACGCAGTATTTT; CDR3 protein: CASSQARRLSDTQYF
clone size: -; D gene: TRBD2; J gene: TRBJ2-7; V gene: TRBV6-5; CDR3 DNA: TGTGCCAGCACCCCAGCGGGAGGAGTGTTCGAGCAGTACTTC; CDR3 protein: CASTPAGGVFEQYF
clone size: -; D gene: -; J gene: TRBJ1-3; V gene: TRBV9; CDR3 DNA: TGTGCCAGCAGCGGCACAGGGCCCAGCTCTGGAAACACCATATATTTT; CDR3 protein: CASSGTGPSSGNTIYF
clone size: -; D gene: -; J gene: TRBJ2-1; V gene: TRBV3-1/TRBV3-2; CDR3 DNA: TGTGCCAGCAGCCAGGCCGGATCTGCGGCATCCTACAATGAGCAGTTCTTC; CDR3 protein: CASSQAGSAASYNEQFF
clone size: -; D gene: TRBD2; J gene: TRBJ2-2; V gene: TRBV18; CDR3 DNA: TGTGCCAGCTCACTAGGACTAGCGGGAGAGACCGGGGAGCTGTTTTTT; CDR3 protein: CASSLGLAGETGELFF
clone size: once; D gene: TRBD2; J gene: TRBJ2-1; V gene: TRBV7-2; CDR3 DNA: TGTGCCAGCAGCGCATGGACTAGCAATGAGCAGTTCTTC; CDR3 protein: CASSAWTSNEQFF
clone size: -; D gene: -; J gene: TRBJ1-6; V gene: TRBV30; CDR3 DNA: TGTGCCTGGAGTTACGGAGAGGGTTCACCCCTCCACTTT; CDR3 protein: CAWSYGEGSPLHF
clone size: -; D gene: -; J gene: TRBJ2-2; V gene: TRBV24-1; CDR3 DNA: TGTGCCACCAGTGCCAGGGGTGGAACCGGGGAGCTGTTTTTT; CDR3 protein: CATSARGGTGELFF
clone size: -; D gene: -; J gene: TRBJ1-5; V gene: TRBV6-5; CDR3 DNA: TGTGCCAGCGTCAGGGATAATAGCAATCAGCCCCAGCATTTT; CDR3 protein: CASVRDNSNQPQHF
clone size: -; D gene: -; J gene: TRBJ1-3; V gene: TRBV19; CDR3 DNA: TGTGCCAGTAGTAGCGACAGGATCCCTGGAAACACCATATATTTT; CDR3 protein: CASSSDRIPGNTIYF
clone size: -; D gene: -; J gene: TRBJ2-7; V gene: TRBV6-5; CDR3 DNA: TGTGCCAGCAGGGATCCGGGCCCTTCCTACGAGCAGTACTTC; CDR3 protein: CASRDPGPSYEQYF
clone size: -; D gene: -; J gene: TRBJ1-2; V gene: TRBV28; CDR3 DNA: TGTGCCAGCTGGGGGTCCTTAGGGGCCAGGCCGTCCTACTATGGCTACACCTTC; CDR3 protein: CASWGSLGARPSYYGYTF
clone size: -; D gene: -; J gene: TRBJ2-3; V gene: TRBV30; CDR3 DNA: TGTGCCTGGACCGAGACCGGCACAGATACGCAGTATTTT; CDR3 protein: CAWTETGTDTQYF
clone size: -; D gene: -; J gene: TRBJ1-2; V gene: TRBV19; CDR3 DNA: TGTGCCAGTAGTCCGCGGGGGACGGTCTATGGCTACACCTTC; CDR3 protein: CASSPRGTVYGYTF
clone size: -; D gene: -; J gene: TRBJ1-5; V gene: TRBV18; CDR3 DNA: TGTGCCAGCTCACCCAACCCTGGCAATCAGCCCCAGCATTTT; CDR3 protein: CASSPNPGNQPQHF
clone size: -; D gene: -; J gene: TRBJ2-5; V gene: TRBV19; CDR3 DNA: TGTGCCAGTAGTATCGGGCTAGCGATCCCCCAAGAGACCCAGTACTTC; CDR3 protein: CASSIGLAIPQETQYF
clone size: -; D gene: -; J gene: TRBJ2-1; V gene: TRBV20-1; CDR3 DNA: TGCAGTGCAAAGGACTATCGAGAGCAGTTCTTC; CDR3 protein: CSAKDYREQFF
clone size: few; D gene: -; J gene: TRBJ2-2; V gene: TRBV7-2; CDR3 DNA: TGTGCCAGCAGCTTTTCACAGGGTAACGGGGAGCTGTTTTTT; CDR3 protein: CASSFSQGNGELFF
clone size: -; D gene: -; J gene: TRBJ1-3; V gene: TRBV19; CDR3 DNA: TGTGCCAGTAACTTTGGGAGCTCTGGAAACACCATATATTTT; CDR3 protein: CASNFGSSGNTIYF
clone size: few; D gene: TRBD1; J gene: TRBJ1-2; V gene: TRBV29-1; CDR3 DNA: TGCAGCGTCGGTAAACAGGGGCGAGGATCCAACTATGGCTACACCTTC; CDR3 protein: CSVGKQGRGSNYGYTF
clone size: -; D gene: TRBD1; J gene: TRBJ2-7; V gene: TRBV19; CDR3 DNA: TGTGCCAGTAGTATAGGCGGGACAGGGACATACGAGCAGTACTTC; CDR3 protein: CASSIGGTGTYEQYF
clone size: -; D gene: -; J gene: TRBJ2-1; V gene: TRBV25-1; CDR3 DNA: TGTGCCAGCAGTGATTCTCCTTTGACCCATGAGCAGTTCTTC; CDR3 protein: CASSDSPLTHEQFF
clone size: -; D gene: -; J gene: TRBJ2-4; V gene: TRBV28; CDR3 DNA: TGTGCCAGCAGTCCCCTCGTTGCTATATATCAGTACTTC; CDR3 protein: CASSPLVAIYQYF
clone size: -; D gene: -; J gene: TRBJ2-5; V gene: TRBV18; CDR3 DNA: TGTGCCAGCTCATCGGGGGATCTGGGCGAGACCCAGTACTTC; CDR3 protein: CASSSGDLGETQYF
clone size: -; D gene: -; J gene: TRBJ2-5; V gene: TRBV5-6; CDR3 DNA: TGTGCCAGCAGCTTGGGGGACTTGGGTGGGACCCAGTACTTC; CDR3 protein: CASSLGDLGGTQYF
clone size: -; D gene: -; J gene: TRBJ2-7; V gene: TRBV28; CDR3 DNA: TGTGCCAGCAGTTTAGGGGCGGGCCCCGGGAGTGGCGAGCAGTACTTC; CDR3 protein: CASSLGAGPGSGEQYF
clone size: -; D gene: TRBD2; J gene: TRBJ2-1; V gene: TRBV6-1; CDR3 DNA: TGTGCCAGCAGTGAAGCAGGCGGGGGCTCCTACAATGAGCAGTTCTTC; CDR3 protein: CASSEAGGGSYNEQFF
clone size: -; D gene: -; J gene: TRBJ1-1; V gene: TRBV7-9; CDR3 DNA: TGTGCCAGCAGCTCATCTACAGGGGAAGCTTTCTTT; CDR3 protein: CASSSSTGEAFF
clone size: -; D gene: TRBD1; J gene: TRBJ1-1; V gene: TRBV7-9; CDR3 DNA: TGTGCCAGCAGCCAAGGGGGCCCGAACACTGAAGCTTTCTTT; CDR3 protein: CASSQGGPNTEAFF
clone size: -; D gene: -; J gene: TRBJ1-2; V gene: TRBV19; CDR3 DNA: TGTGCCAGTCGAATAGGGGTCAGGGATGGCTACACCTTC; CDR3 protein: CASRIGVRDGYTF
clone size: -; D gene: -; J gene: TRBJ1-1; V gene: TRBV20-1; CDR3 DNA: TGCAGTGGCTGGTGGGCGACTGAAGCTTTCTTT; CDR3 protein: CSGWWATEAFF
clone size: -; D gene: -; J gene: TRBJ2-6; V gene: TRBV5-8; CDR3 DNA: TGTGCCAGCAGCTTACGGGGCTCTGGGGCCAACGTCCTGACTTTC; CDR3 protein: CASSLRGSGANVLTF
clone size: -; D gene: -; J gene: TRBJ2-5; V gene: TRBV7-9; CDR3 DNA: TGTGCCAGCAGCAAGCCGCTACAAGAGACCCAGTACTTC; CDR3 protein: CASSKPLQETQYF
clone size: few; D gene: -; J gene: TRBJ2-1; V gene: TRBV6-5; CDR3 DNA: TGTGCCAGCAACGAGGGAGCGGGGCAGTTCTTC; CDR3 protein: CASNEGAGQFF
clone size: -; D gene: -; J gene: TRBJ1-1; V gene: TRBV7-2; CDR3 DNA: TGTGCCAGCAGCTTAAACAGGAACACTGAAGCTTTCTTT; CDR3 protein: CASSLNRNTEAFF
clone size: -; D gene: -; J gene: TRBJ1-3; V gene: TRBV19; CDR3 DNA: TGTGCCAGTAGTATTGGGTCCCGCTCTGGAAACACCATATATTTT; CDR3 protein: CASSIGSRSGNTIYF
clone size: -; D gene: -; J gene: TRBJ1-3; V gene: TRBV7-9; CDR3 DNA: TGTGCCAGCAGCTTATTTGGGCTCGATGACTCTGGAAACACCATATATTTT; CDR3 protein: CASSLFGLDDSGNTIYF
clone size: -; D gene: TRBD2; J gene: TRBJ2-5; V gene: TRBV29-1; CDR3 DNA: TGCAGCGTTGATGAAAGAATAGCGGGAGTGGAGACCCAGTACTTC; CDR3 protein: CSVDERIAGVETQYF
clone size: -; D gene: -; J gene: TRBJ1-2; V gene: TRBV9; CDR3 DNA: TGTGCCAGCAGCGGAGCCCCCCGGGGCTCGCATAACTATGGCTACACCTTC; CDR3 protein: CASSGAPRGSHNYGYTF
clone size: -; D gene: TRBD1; J gene: TRBJ1-1; V gene: TRBV7-8; CDR3 DNA: TGTGCCAGCAGCTTAGACAGGGGCACTGAAGCTTTCTTT; CDR3 protein: CASSLDRGTEAFF
clone size: -; D gene: TRBD2; J gene: TRBJ2-3; V gene: TRBV4-2; CDR3 DNA: TGTGCCAGCAGCCCACAGACTAGCGGGACGACAGATACGCAGTATTTT; CDR3 protein: CASSPQTSGTTDTQYF
clone size: -; D gene: -; J gene: TRBJ2-2; V gene: TRBV19; CDR3 DNA: TGTGCCAGTAGTACTCGTCTTCCGGGCCTTGGCACCGGGGAGCTGTTTTTT; CDR3 protein: CASSTRLPGLGTGELFF
clone size: -; D gene: TRBD1; J gene: TRBJ1-5; V gene: TRBV19; CDR3 DNA: TGTGCCAGTAGTCGAGGACAGGGGTATCAGCCCCAGCATTTT; CDR3 protein: CASSRGQGYQPQHF
clone size: -; D gene: TRBD1; J gene: TRBJ1-1; V gene: TRBV28; CDR3 DNA: TGTGCCAGCCGCTCCCTCCCGGCAGGGGGCACTGAAGCTTTCTTT; CDR3 protein: CASRSLPAGGTEAFF
clone size: -; D gene: -; J gene: TRBJ2-3; V gene: TRBV28; CDR3 DNA: TGTGCCAGCAGCCCAGGGTCGGATACGCAGTATTTT; CDR3 protein: CASSPGSDTQYF
clone size: -; D gene: TRBD2; J gene: TRBJ2-1; V gene: TRBV28; CDR3 DNA: TGTGCCAGCAGCGGTTCGGGGGGGCTGGGTTACAATGAGCAGTTCTTC; CDR3 protein: CASSGSGGLGYNEQFF
clone size: -; D gene: TRBD2; J gene: TRBJ2-5; V gene: TRBV28; CDR3 DNA: TGTGCCAGCATGCCGGGACTAGCAGCGGAGACCCAGTACTTC; CDR3 protein: CASMPGLAAETQYF
clone size: -; D gene: TRBD1; J gene: TRBJ2-2; V gene: TRBV7-3; CDR3 DNA: TGTGCCAGCAGCTTATTGGGACAGGGGGCAGTCGGGGAGCTGTTTTTT; CDR3 protein: CASSLLGQGAVGELFF
clone size: once; D gene: -; J gene: TRBJ2-7; V gene: TRBV5-1; CDR3 DNA: TGCGCCAGCAGCCATCGGGACGGAGCCTACGAGCAGTACTTC; CDR3 protein: CASSHRDGAYEQYF
clone size: -; D gene: -; J gene: TRBJ1-2; V gene: TRBV13; CDR3 DNA: TGTGCCAGCAGCTTAGGTTCAACGACAGCTACGTATGGCTACACCTTC; CDR3 protein: CASSLGSTTATYGYTF
clone size: once; D gene: -; J gene: TRBJ1-5; V gene: TRBV19; CDR3 DNA: TGTGCCAGTAGTATTTCGGGGGCGATCCAGCCCCAGCATTTT; CDR3 protein: CASSISGAIQPQHF
clone size: -; D gene: -; J gene: TRBJ2-3; V gene: TRBV7-2; CDR3 DNA: TGTGCCAGCAGCTTACGGCCATCCACAGATACGCAGTATTTT; CDR3 protein: CASSLRPSTDTQYF